These T cell receptor beta chains were read from a single sample in a study of response to subunit inactivated influenza vaccine. TCRdb re-called the RT-PCR reads through MiXCR, storing one row per CDR3 protein. The sample lists around 850,000 distinct CDR3 sequences; 18% were seen once. The source material was PBMCs from blood, sampled roughly 5 days after vaccination. These TCRs come from a man aged 45-65 years who received an inactivated influenza vaccine. CDR3s include the opening cysteine and the closing phenylalanine or tryptophan. Fields, in order: clone size, J gene, V gene, D gene, CDR3 DNA, CDR3 protein. The D gene is left open where the match is weak. Only some rows state a clone size, as once, few, many or a class for expanded clones.

.,TRBJ1-5,TRBV20-1,.,TGCAGTGCTAGTCCCAGGGCTGGTCAGCCCCAGCATTTT,CSASPRAGQPQHF
many,TRBJ2-1,TRBV4-1,TRBD2,TGCGCCAGCAGCCTAGGGACTAGCGGGGTTTCCCATGAGCAGTTCTTC,CASSLGTSGVSHEQFF
.,TRBJ2-5,TRBV27,.,TGTGCCAGCAGTCCACAACGGACAGTGGCGATAGAGACCCAGTACTTC,CASSPQRTVAIETQYF
.,TRBJ2-2,TRBV7-2,.,TGTGCCAGCAGCGCGGAGATTAGGACCGGGGAGCTGTTTTTT,CASSAEIRTGELFF
.,TRBJ1-1,TRBV7-9,.,TGTGCCAGCAGCTTAGCGGGAGGGGGTTTTGAAGCTTTCTTT,CASSLAGGGFEAFF
.,TRBJ1-1,TRBV20-1,.,TGCAGTGCTAGAACCAGGGAGGTCCCTGAAGCTTTCTTT,CSARTREVPEAFF
.,TRBJ2-1,TRBV14,.,TGTGCCAGCAGCCCCGGGCCCCGGTACAATGAGCAGTTCTTC,CASSPGPRYNEQFF
.,TRBJ2-1,TRBV6-5,TRBD2,TGTGCCAGCAGTTATCAAGGCGGGACTAAGAATGAGCAGTTCTTC,CASSYQGGTKNEQFF
few,TRBJ2-7,TRBV5-6,TRBD1,TGTGCCCTGAGGGACAGAAACTCCTACGAGCAGTACTTC,CALRDRNSYEQYF
few,TRBJ2-7,TRBV29-1,TRBD1,TGCAGCGTTACGGACAGGAATGCCTTGAAGCAGTACTTC,CSVTDRNALKQYF
few,TRBJ2-2,TRBV20-1,TRBD1,TGCAGTGCCCAGGGACAGGGGGCGTCCGGGGAGCTGTTTTTT,CSAQGQGASGELFF
few,TRBJ2-5,TRBV9,TRBD2,TGTGCCAGCAGCCCCGTTCCTAGCGGGAAAGAGACCCAGTACTTC,CASSPVPSGKETQYF
few,TRBJ2-2,TRBV24-1,.,TGCCGTTTGCCCGCGAACACCGGGGAGCTGTTTTTT,CRLPANTGELFF
.,TRBJ2-7,TRBV3-1,TRBD1,TGTGCCAGCAGCCCTCATTGGGACAGGTCCTACGAGCAGTACTTC,CASSPHWDRSYEQYF
.,TRBJ2-5,TRBV4-2,.,TGTGCCAGCAGCCAAAGGGGGCGGGGGAGCCCTCAAGAGACCCAGTACTTC,CASSQRGRGSPQETQYF
many,TRBJ2-1,TRBV27,TRBD2,TGTGCCAGCAGTTTAATACTAGCGGGAGGGCCGAGCAATGAGCAGTTCTTC,CASSLILAGGPSNEQFF